This paragraph covers one T cell receptor (beta chain) sequence. In the study's own analysis: Reference gene primers were amplified, and this amplification served to estimate nucleated cell counts. The table came from immunoSEQ multiplex PCR; TCRdb's copy has only in-frame clones and leaves some out. V and J calls and clone size are as listed in that table; D and trimming were resolved from the DNA. The repertoire holds a few hundred thousand clones, roughly 88% seen once, with 1.5% to 2% in the top ten. This specimen comes from a study of blood T cell repertoires in COVID-19. At the level of the study: Both acute and convalescent COVID-19 samples were obtained from the United States, Italy and Spain. Sources were T cells, B-cell-depleted T cells, or PBMCs; the material itself was cDNA or gDNA.

The V and J ends lost 0 bases and 7 bases respectively, with 13 bases between them. This CDR3 comprises 15 residues. This sequence joins TRBV23-1 and TRBJ2-1; a possible D gene is TRBD1 (5 bases). TRBV23-1 is annotated as an ORF whose role is uncertain. Specimen: peripheral blood. The TCR originated in a woman aged 50 to 60 with acute or convalescent COVID-19. The CDR3 DNA reads as TGCGCCAGCAGTCAATCGCAGGGTAGGGGAAATGAGCAGTTCTTC. Its translation is CASSQSQGRGNEQFF.